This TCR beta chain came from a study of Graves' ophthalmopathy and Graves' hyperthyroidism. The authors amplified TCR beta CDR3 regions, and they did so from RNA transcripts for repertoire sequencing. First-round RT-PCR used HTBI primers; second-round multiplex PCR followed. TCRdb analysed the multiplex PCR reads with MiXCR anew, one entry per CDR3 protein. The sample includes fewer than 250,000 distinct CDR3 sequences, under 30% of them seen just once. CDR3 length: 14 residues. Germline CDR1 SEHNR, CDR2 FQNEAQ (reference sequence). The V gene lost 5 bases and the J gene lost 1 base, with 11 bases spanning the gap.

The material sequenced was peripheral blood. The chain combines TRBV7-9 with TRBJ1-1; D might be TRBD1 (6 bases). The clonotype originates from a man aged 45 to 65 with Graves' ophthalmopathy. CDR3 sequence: CASSTYRANTEAFF. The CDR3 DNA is TGTGCCAGCAGCACATACAGGGCGAACACTGAAGCTTTCTTT.